One TCR beta chain is described in this entry. This specimen comes from a study of blood T cell repertoires in COVID-19. Study summary: The study drew acute and convalescent COVID-19 samples from the United States, Italy and Spain. Nucleic acid was either cDNA or gDNA, and it came from T cells, B-cell-depleted T cells, or PBMCs.

Per the germline V gene, CDR1 is PRHDT and CDR2 is FYEKMQ (reference sequence). The CDR3 is 14 amino acids. V was pared by 8 bases and J by 4 bases, with 12 bases between. Per the original methods: Amplified reference gene primers provided the basis for estimating nucleated cell counts. Only in-frame clones appear in the TCRdb table, and some are missing; sequencing was by immunoSEQ multiplex PCR. D and trimming come from the DNA, and the V and J calls and clone size come from that table. In the table there are hundreds of thousands of clones, 80% to 90% of which are singletons. The sequence was collected from a woman in her 40s who had recovered from COVID-19. Sequencing used peripheral blood. The chain is built from TRBV13 and TRBJ2-6, with D possibly TRBD1 on 5 matching bases. DNA of the CDR3: TGTGCCAGCGGGGCAGGGAACGGGGCCAACGTCCTGACTTTC. It yields the protein CASGAGNGANVLTF.